Each of the 16 T cell receptor beta chains below was sequenced from the same sample in a study of human T cells and chemical hapten exposure. Time point defined: pre-sensitization, week 0. Treatment here: therapeutic diphenylcyclopropenone sensitization with weekly scalp DPC. TCRdb processed the RACE reads anew with MiXCR; each CDR3 protein has one entry. The repertoire consists of some 200,000 distinct CDR3 sequences, with approximately 29% occurring once and the leading ten covering under 3%. The sample here was whole blood, taken in connection with sensitization to the hapten diphenylcyclopropenone (DPC). These receptors were obtained from a woman aged 30 to 39 with alopecia areata. Some clones in this sample may be carry-over from other donors' samples.

This clonotype was seen more than once but under ten times. V and J are TRBV15 and TRBJ1-6; 11 nucleotides align to TRBD1. Looked up from germline, CDR1 is LNHNV and CDR2 is YYDKDF (reference sequence). The V segment lost 1 base and the J segment 10 bases; nucleotides outside the gene matches: 6. The CDR3 covers 16 residues. The CDR3 nucleotides are TGTGCCACCAGCAGAGCCTCCGGGACAGGGGGATCACCCCTCCACTTT. This sequence encodes CATSRASGTGGSPLHF.

CDR3 sequence (DNA): TGCAGCGTGAGGGAGCAGGTATCCTACGAGCAGTACTTC. Translating gives CSVREQVSYEQYF. The chain joins TRBV29-1 to TRBJ2-7, with D maybe TRBD2 (5 bases). The CDR3 runs to 13 residues. Deletions cut 6 bases from V and 1 base from J, with 13 bases between. Germline V CDR1 and CDR2: SQVTM, ANQGSEA.

The chain combines TRBV7-7 with TRBJ2-7; TRBD2 matches at 8 bases. The CDR3 length is 15 residues. Trimming took 1 base from V and 2 from J; bases not matched to a gene: 4. Germline CDR1 reads SSHAT; CDR2 reads FNYEAQ (reference sequence). CDR3 residues: CASSLGVAGTYEQYF. The CDR3, as DNA: TGTGCCAGCAGCTTAGGGGTAGCGGGGACCTACGAGCAGTACTTC.

The rearrangement joins TRBV20-1 to TRBJ2-1; 12 bases map to TRBD2. CDR1 and CDR2 (germline): DFQATT, SNEGSKA (reference sequence). This CDR3 contains 15 residues. After removal of 1 base from V and 6 bases from J, the junction contained 4 bases not matched to a gene. CDR3 sequence reads: CSARAPSGGVNEQFF. The CDR3 DNA is TGCAGTGCTAGAGCCCCTAGCGGGGGGGTCAATGAGCAGTTCTTC.

The chain links TRBV4-1 to TRBJ1-1; no firm D call. Trimming took off 4 bases at V and 5 bases at J, with 14 bases between the two ends. The CDR3 has 14 amino acids. CDR1 and CDR2 from the germline V gene are MGHRA and YSYEKL. CDR3 in DNA: TGCGCCAGCAGCCCCCCGTTTCGACCGACTGAAGCTTTCTTT. Protein sequence: CASSPPFRPTEAFF.

The chain is built from TRBV5-6 and TRBJ2-3; possibly TRBD2 for D (5 bases). V lost 2 bases, J lost 0 bases, and 13 bases lay in between. The CDR3 length is 16 residues. The germline V gene encodes CDR1 SGHDT and CDR2 YYEEEE. The CDR3 region has the DNA TGTGCCAGCAGCTTCGCCCAGCGGAGTAGCACAGATACGCAGTATTTT. Translating it yields CASSFAQRSSTDTQYF.

This clonotype was seen a handful of times. This rearrangement joins TRBV6-5 to TRBJ2-5, with D perhaps TRBD1 (6 bases). CDR3 size: 13 residues. Trimming left V 6 bases short and J 1 base short, with 9 bases between. The germline V gene encodes CDR1 MNHEY and CDR2 SVGAGI. For the CDR3, the DNA is TGTGCCAGCAGGAGACAGGTCCAAGAGACCCAGTACTTC. Encoded protein: CASRRQVQETQYF.

This chain joins TRBV28 and TRBJ1-1; 8 bases fit TRBD1. This CDR3 contains 13 residues. Trimming cost V 4 bases and J 12 bases; bases outside gene matches: 10. CDR1 and CDR2 (germline): MDHEN, SYDVKM. The CDR3 nucleotides read TGTGCCAGCAGTTGGAGTGCCCAGGGGGCGTCTTTCTTT. Translated: CASSWSAQGASFF.

The chain employs TRBV2 and TRBJ2-6; no reliable D call. The V gene's germline CDR1 is SNHLY and CDR2 FYNNEI. This CDR3 region has 13 residues. Trimming removed 8 bases from V and 0 bases from J, with 5 bases in between. The CDR3 here is CASHLSGANVLTF. Here the CDR3 DNA reads TGTGCCAGCCACCTCTCTGGGGCCAACGTCCTGACTTTC.

This clonotype was seen a handful of times. The chain links TRBV21-1 to TRBJ2-7; the D call in the table, TRBD1, was not verified against the DNA. TRBV21-1 corresponds to a pseudogene. The CDR3 is 15 residues long. CDR3 residues: CASSSPWTDDYEQYF. The CDR3 coding sequence is TGTGCCAGCAGCAGTCCCTGGACCGACGACTACGAGCAGTACTTC.

The chain carries TRBV7-2 and TRBJ1-6; no definite D call. This CDR3 is built from 17 residues. Germline lookup yields CDR1 SGHTA and CDR2 FQGNSA. V was shortened by 1 base and J by 4 bases, with 14 bases between the two germline ends. CDR3: CASSLGRGRQYNSPLHF. For the CDR3, the DNA is TGTGCCAGCAGCTTAGGGCGTGGACGGCAGTATAATTCACCCCTCCACTTT.

About this clonotype: One end of the junction is discordant with germline, which a read error may explain. The chain uses TRBV20-1 and TRBJ1-1; maybe TRBD1 (5 bases). The CDR3 sequence is 12 residues long. Germline loops: CDR1 DFQATT, CDR2 SNEGSKA (reference sequence). CDR3 loop: CSARDRNTEAFF. In DNA, the CDR3 is TGCAGTGCTCGAGACAGGAACACTGAAGCTTTCTTT.

This clonotype was seen just once. CDR3 sequence: CASSLGWGMGNTIYF. CDR3 coding DNA: TGTGCCAGCAGCTTAGGGTGGGGGATGGGAAACACCATATATTTT. This rearrangement joins TRBV7-2 to TRBJ1-3; a weak D match, TRBD1 (5 bases). This CDR3 spans 15 amino acids. Trimming removed 1 base at V and 4 bases at J, with 11 bases between. The germline gives CDR1 SGHTA, CDR2 FQGNSA.

This chain connects TRBV5-1 to TRBJ2-7, with TRBD2 matching over 11 bases. CDR1 is SGHRS, CDR2 YFSETQ, per germline. The J segment lost 1 base and the V segment lost 0 bases, leaving 12 bases of the junction unmatched. The CDR3 spans 19 residues. CDR3 sequence (DNA): TGCGCCAGCAGCTTGGTAGGGGGCCTTGGGACTAGCGGATCCTACGAGCAGTACTTC. Residues: CASSLVGGLGTSGSYEQYF.

This clonotype was recorded many times. The gene calls are TRBV3-1 and TRBJ2-5; D ambiguous. The V gene lost 0 bases and the J gene lost 4 bases, with 0 bases spanning the gap. The germline V gene has CDR1 LGHDT and CDR2 YNNKEL (reference sequence). The CDR3 runs 11 residues. CDR3 DNA sequence: TGTGCCAGCAGCCAAGAAGAGACCCAGTACTTC. Its translation is CASSQEETQYF.

In this sample, this clonotype turned up a few times. The V call is TRBV6-2 or TRBV6-3, the J call TRBJ1-1; 9 bases are shared with TRBD1. Per germline, CDR1 MNHEY and CDR2 SVGEGT. With 2 bases clipped from V and 5 bases from J, the junction kept 9 bases outside the gene matches. This CDR3 spans 16 amino acids. The CDR3 bases are TGTGCCAGCAGTTACCGGGACAGGGTAGGGAGTACTGAAGCTTTCTTT. Translation gives CASSYRDRVGSTEAFF.